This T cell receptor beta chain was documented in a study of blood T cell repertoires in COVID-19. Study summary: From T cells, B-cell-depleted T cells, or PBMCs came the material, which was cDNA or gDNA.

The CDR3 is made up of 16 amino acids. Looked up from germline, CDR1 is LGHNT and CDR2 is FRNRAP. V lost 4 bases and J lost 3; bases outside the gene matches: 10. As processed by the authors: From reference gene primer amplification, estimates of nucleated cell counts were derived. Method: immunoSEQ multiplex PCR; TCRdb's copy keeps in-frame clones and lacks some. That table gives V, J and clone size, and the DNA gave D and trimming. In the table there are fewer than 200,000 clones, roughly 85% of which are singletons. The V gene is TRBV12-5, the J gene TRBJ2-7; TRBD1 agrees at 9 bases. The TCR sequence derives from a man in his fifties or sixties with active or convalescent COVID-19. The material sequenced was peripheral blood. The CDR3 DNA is TGTGCTAGTGGTTCCCCCTCGGACAGGGGCGGCTACGAGCAGTACTTC. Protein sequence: CASGSPSDRGGYEQYF.